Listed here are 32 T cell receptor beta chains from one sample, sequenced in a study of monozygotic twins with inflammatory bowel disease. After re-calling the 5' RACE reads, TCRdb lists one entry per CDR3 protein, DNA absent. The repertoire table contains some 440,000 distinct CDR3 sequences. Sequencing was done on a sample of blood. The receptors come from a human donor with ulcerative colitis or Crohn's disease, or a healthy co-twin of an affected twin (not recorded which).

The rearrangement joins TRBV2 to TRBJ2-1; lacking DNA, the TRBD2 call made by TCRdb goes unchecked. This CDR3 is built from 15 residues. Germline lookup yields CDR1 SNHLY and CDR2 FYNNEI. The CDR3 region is CASTLGAGGYNEQFF. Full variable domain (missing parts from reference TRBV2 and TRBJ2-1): EPEVTQTPSHQVTQMGQEVILRCVPISNHLYFYWYRQILGQKVEFLVSFYNNEISEKSEIFDDQFSVERPDGSNFTLKIRSTKLEDSAMYFCASTLGAGGYNEQFFGPGTRLTVL.

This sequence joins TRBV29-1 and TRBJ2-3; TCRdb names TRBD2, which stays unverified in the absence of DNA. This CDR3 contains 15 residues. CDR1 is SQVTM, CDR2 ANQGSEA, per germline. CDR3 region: CSVEDGSGRMGTQYF.

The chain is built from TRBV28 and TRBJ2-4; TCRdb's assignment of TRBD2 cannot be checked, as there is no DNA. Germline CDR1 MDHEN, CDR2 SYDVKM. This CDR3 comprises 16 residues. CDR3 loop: CASSSTRLAGGNIQYF. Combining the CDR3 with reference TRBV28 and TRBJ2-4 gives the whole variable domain DVKVTQSSRYLVKRTGEKVFLECVQDMDHENMFWYRQDPGLGLRLIYFSYDVKMKEKGDIPEGYSVSREKKERFSLILESASTNQTSMYLCASSSTRLAGGNIQYFGAGTRLSVL.

CDR3 residues: CASSPRERMNTEAFF. This chain connects TRBV14 to TRBJ1-1. This CDR3 spans 15 amino acids. From germline, CDR1 is SGHDN and CDR2 FVKESK. The full variable domain, rest sourced from reference TRBV14 and TRBJ1-1, is EAGVTQFPSHSVIEKGQTVTLRCDPISGHDNLYWYRRVMGKEIKFLLHFVKESKQDESGMPNNRFLAERTGGTYSTLKVQPAELEDSGVYFCASSPRERMNTEAFFGQGTRLTVV.

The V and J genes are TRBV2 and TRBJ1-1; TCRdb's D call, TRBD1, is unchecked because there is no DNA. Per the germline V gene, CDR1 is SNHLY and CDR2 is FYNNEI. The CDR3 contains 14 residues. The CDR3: CASRPNGIFPEAFF.

The CDR3 is CASSLPGTADTQYF. This chain links TRBV5-6 with TRBJ2-3; without DNA, the TCRdb call of TRBD1 cannot be checked. This CDR3 contains 14 residues. In germline, CDR1 is SGHDT, CDR2 YYEEEE.

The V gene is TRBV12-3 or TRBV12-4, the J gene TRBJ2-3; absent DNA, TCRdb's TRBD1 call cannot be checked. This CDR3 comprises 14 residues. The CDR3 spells CASSFEGGRDTQYF.

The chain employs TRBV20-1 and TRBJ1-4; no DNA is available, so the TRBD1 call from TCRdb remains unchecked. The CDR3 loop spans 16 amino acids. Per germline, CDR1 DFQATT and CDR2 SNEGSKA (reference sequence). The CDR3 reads CSDSGDSAGNGEKLFF.

The CDR3 is CASSPPGGLMGNQYF. This chain connects TRBV28 to TRBJ2-5; TCRdb indicates TRBD1, and absent DNA this call remains unverified. The CDR3 has 15 amino acids. Germline V gene data show CDR1 as MDHEN and CDR2 as SYDVKM.

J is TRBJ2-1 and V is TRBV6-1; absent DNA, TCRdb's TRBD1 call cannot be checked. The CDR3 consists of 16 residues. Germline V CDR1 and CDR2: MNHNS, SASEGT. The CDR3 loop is CASSEQGGSSYNEQFF.

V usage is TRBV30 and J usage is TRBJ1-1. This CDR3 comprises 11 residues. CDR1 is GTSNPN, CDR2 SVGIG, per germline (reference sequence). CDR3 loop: CAWSMNTEAFF. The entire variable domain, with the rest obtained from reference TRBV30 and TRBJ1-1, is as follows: SQTIHQWPATLVQPVGSPLSLECTVEGTSNPNLYWYRQAAGRGLQLLFYSVGIGQISSEVPQNLSASRPQDRQFILSSKKLLLSDSGFYLCAWSMNTEAFFGQGTRLTVV.

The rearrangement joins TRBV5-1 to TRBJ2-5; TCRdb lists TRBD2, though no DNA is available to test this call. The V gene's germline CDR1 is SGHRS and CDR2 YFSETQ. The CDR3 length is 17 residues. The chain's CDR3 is CASSLGSTSGYQETQYF.

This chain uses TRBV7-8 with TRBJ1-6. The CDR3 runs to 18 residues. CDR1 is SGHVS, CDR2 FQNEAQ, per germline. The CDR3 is CASSSLLYQKYYNSPLHF.

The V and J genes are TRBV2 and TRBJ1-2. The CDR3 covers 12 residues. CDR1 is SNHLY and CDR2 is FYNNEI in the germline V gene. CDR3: CASSDEGVGYTF. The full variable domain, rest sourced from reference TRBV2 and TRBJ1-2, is EPEVTQTPSHQVTQMGQEVILRCVPISNHLYFYWYRQILGQKVEFLVSFYNNEISEKSEIFDDQFSVERPDGSNFTLKIRSTKLEDSAMYFCASSDEGVGYTFGSGTRLTVV.

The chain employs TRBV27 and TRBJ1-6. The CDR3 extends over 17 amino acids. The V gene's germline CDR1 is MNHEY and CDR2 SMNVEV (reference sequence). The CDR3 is CASSSRGEDWIYSPLHF.

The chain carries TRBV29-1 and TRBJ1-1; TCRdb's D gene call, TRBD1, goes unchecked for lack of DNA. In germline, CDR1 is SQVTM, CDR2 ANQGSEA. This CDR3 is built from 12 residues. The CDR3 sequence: CSGMTGISEAFF.

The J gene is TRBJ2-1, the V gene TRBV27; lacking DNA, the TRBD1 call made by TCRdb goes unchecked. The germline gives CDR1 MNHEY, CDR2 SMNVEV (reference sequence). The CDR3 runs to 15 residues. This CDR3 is CASSLRQGVDNEQFF.

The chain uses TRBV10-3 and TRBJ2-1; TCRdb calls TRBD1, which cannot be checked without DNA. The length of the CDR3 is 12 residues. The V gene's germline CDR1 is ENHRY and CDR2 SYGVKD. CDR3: CAISEKGQRGFF.

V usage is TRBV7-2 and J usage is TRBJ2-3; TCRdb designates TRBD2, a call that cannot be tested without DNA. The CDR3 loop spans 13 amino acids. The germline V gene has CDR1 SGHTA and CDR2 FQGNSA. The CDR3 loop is CASSLIESVRQYF.

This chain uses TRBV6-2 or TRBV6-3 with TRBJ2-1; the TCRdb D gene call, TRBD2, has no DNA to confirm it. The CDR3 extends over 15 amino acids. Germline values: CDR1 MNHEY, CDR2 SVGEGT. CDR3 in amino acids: CASSYGLAGYNEQFF.

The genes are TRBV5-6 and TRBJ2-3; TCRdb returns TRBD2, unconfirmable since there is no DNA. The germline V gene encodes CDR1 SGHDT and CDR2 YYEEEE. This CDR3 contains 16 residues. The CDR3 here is CASSFTSGTSTDTQYF. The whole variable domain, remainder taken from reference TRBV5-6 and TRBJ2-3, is DAGVTQSPTHLIKTRGQQVTLRCSPKSGHDTVSWYQQALGQGPQFIFQYYEEEERQRGNFPDRFSGHQFPNYSSELNVNALLLGDSALYLCASSFTSGTSTDTQYFGPGTRLTVL.

This CDR3 reads CASSFSSFETQYF. The chain recombines TRBV5-1 with TRBJ2-5. The germline gives CDR1 SGHRS, CDR2 YFSETQ. This CDR3 has 13 amino acids.

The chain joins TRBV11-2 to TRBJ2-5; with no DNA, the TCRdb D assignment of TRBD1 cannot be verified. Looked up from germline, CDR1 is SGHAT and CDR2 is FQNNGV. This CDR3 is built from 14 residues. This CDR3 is CASSLDRGLETQYF.

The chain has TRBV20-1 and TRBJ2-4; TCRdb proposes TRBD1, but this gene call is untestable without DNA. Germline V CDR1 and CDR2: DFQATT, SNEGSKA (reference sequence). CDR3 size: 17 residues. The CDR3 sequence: CSAMPSSGGQGWNIQYF.

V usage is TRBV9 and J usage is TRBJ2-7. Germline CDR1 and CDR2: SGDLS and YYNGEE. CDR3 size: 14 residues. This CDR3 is CASSVADGAYEQYF.

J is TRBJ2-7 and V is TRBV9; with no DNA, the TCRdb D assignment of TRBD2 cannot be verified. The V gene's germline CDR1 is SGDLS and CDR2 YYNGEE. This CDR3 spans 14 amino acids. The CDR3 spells CASSPPGLSYEQYF.

The CDR3 spells CASSRSLADTDTQYF. V is TRBV4-3 and J is TRBJ2-3; without DNA, the TCRdb call of TRBD2 cannot be checked. The CDR3 has 15 residues. Germline V CDR1 and CDR2: LGHNA, YSLEER.

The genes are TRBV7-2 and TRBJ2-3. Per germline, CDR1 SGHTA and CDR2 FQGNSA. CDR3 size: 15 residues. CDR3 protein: CASSPAGWGTDTQYF. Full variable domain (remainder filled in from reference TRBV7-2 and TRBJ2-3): GAGVSQSPSNKVTEKGKDVELRCDPISGHTALYWYRQSLGQGLEFLIYFQGNSAPDKSGLPSDRFSAERTGGSVSTLTIQRTQQEDSAVYLCASSPAGWGTDTQYFGPGTRLTVL.

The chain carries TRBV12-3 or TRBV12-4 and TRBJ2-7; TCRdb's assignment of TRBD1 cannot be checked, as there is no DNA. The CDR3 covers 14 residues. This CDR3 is CASGMWDRAYEQYF.

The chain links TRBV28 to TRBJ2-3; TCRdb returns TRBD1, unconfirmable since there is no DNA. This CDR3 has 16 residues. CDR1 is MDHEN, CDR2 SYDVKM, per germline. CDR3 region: CASSGSGTGETDTQYF.

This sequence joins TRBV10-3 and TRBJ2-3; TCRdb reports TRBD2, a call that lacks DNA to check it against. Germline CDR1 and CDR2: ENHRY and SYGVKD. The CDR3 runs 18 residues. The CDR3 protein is CASRGLADPPERTDTQYF.

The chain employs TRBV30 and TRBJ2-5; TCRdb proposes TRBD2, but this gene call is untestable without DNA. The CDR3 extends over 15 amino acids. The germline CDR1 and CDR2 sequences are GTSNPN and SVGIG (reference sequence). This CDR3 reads CAWSVLAGLQETQYF.